These T cell receptor beta chains were read from a single sample in a study of T cell changes during pregnancy in multiple sclerosis. Repertoires were generated with immunoSEQ multiplex PCR, while TCRdb's copy carries only in-frame clones and drops some. The sample records tens of thousands of clones, 89% being singletons. Sequenced here: peripheral blood, sampled in the first trimester of pregnancy. These receptors were collected from a female donor in good health, enrolled as a control in a pregnancy study. The CDR3 runs from the conserved cysteine through the conserved F or W. D genes are given only for firm matches. For some rows the clone size is stated as once, few or many, or as a class when expanded; others skip it.

clone size,V gene,J gene,CDR3 length,D gene,CDR3 DNA,CDR3 protein
NA,TRBV28,TRBJ1-3,17,NA,TGTGCCAGCAGTCCCGGGGGATGGGGAGGGTCTGGAAACACCATATATTTT,CASSPGGWGGSGNTIYF
NA,TRBV7-2,TRBJ1-1,14,TRBD1,TGTGCCAGCAGCTGGGGACAGCCGAACACTGAAGCTTTCTTT,CASSWGQPNTEAFF
NA,TRBV7-2,TRBJ1-3,14,NA,TGTGCCAGCAGCCCCTCGTGGGGGGAGTCCGCTATTGATTTT,CASSPSWGESAIDF
NA,TRBV15,TRBJ1-5,17,NA,TGTGCCACCAGCAGAGGGCTCGTAGCTTATAGCAATCAGCCCCAGCATTTT,CATSRGLVAYSNQPQHF
once,TRBV28,TRBJ1-2,12,NA,TGTGCCAGCAGTTTACGGTCCTATGGCTACACCTTC,CASSLRSYGYTF
NA,TRBV18,TRBJ1-2,14,NA,TGTGCCAGCTCACCCCTTGAGAGTTCTTCTGGCTACACCTTC,CASSPLESSSGYTF
NA,TRBV19,TRBJ2-7,15,TRBD1,TGTGCCAGTAGGTCCATTGACAGGGGATCATACGAGCAGTACTTC,CASRSIDRGSYEQYF
NA,TRBV2,TRBJ1-5,18,TRBD1,TGTGCCAGCGTCGGCGAGACAGGGGGCAATTTAGGCAATCAGCCCCAGCATTTT,CASVGETGGNLGNQPQHF
NA,TRBV29-1,TRBJ2-3,13,NA,TGCAGCGGAAGACTCCGGGACACAGATACGCAGTATTTT,CSGRLRDTDTQYF
NA,TRBV7-6,TRBJ1-1,13,NA,TGTGCCAGCAGCTTAGATCAGGGCACTGAAGCTTTCTTT,CASSLDQGTEAFF
NA,TRBV29-1,TRBJ2-7,13,TRBD1,TGCAGCGCCCAGACAGGGGACCTCTACGAGCAGTACTTC,CSAQTGDLYEQYF
once,TRBV14,TRBJ1-2,15,TRBD1,TGTGCCAGCAGCCCCGGGGACAGGCCTAACTATGGCTACACCTTC,CASSPGDRPNYGYTF
NA,TRBV28,TRBJ1-2,15,NA,TGTGCCAGCAGTTCGAGTGGTCAAGCTAACTATGGCTACACCTTC,CASSSSGQANYGYTF
NA,TRBV5-1,TRBJ2-5,16,NA,TGCGCCAGCAGCTTGGAGGGGAGGGGGAGTGGAGAGACCCAGTACTTC,CASSLEGRGSGETQYF
NA,TRBV7-9,TRBJ2-7,15,TRBD2,TGTGCCAGCAGTTGGGGGGGGATGGCTCCCTACGAGCAGTACTTC,CASSWGGMAPYEQYF
NA,TRBV19,TRBJ1-1,14,NA,TGTGCCAGTAGTATCGCGGCGGGGAACACTGAAGCTTTCTTT,CASSIAAGNTEAFF
NA,TRBV6-5,TRBJ1-5,14,TRBD1,TGTGCCAGCAGGCGGACAGGAGACAATCAGCCCCAGCATTTT,CASRRTGDNQPQHF
NA,TRBV6-1,TRBJ2-7,13,NA,TGTGCCAGCAGTGACCTCGGGACCTACGAGCAGTACTTC,CASSDLGTYEQYF
NA,TRBV5-1,TRBJ1-1,16,TRBD1,TGCGCCAGCAGCGGGCGAATGGGACAGGTGAACACTGAAGCTTTCTTT,CASSGRMGQVNTEAFF
medium-sized,TRBV11-2,TRBJ1-6,15,NA,TGTGCCAGCAGCTCCCTCGGACCCCCGGGGTCACCCCTCCACTTT,CASSSLGPPGSPLHF
NA,TRBV19,TRBJ2-2,18,TRBD2,TGTGCCAGTAGTATAGTTAGGCTAGCGGGAGGACGAACCGGGGAGCTGTTTTTT,CASSIVRLAGGRTGELFF
NA,TRBV6-6,TRBJ2-5,16,TRBD2,TGTGCCAGCAGTTACCCACGACTAGCGGGGGAGGAGACCCAGTACTTC,CASSYPRLAGEETQYF
NA,TRBV6-5,TRBJ2-5,14,NA,TGTGCCAGCAGTTACTCGAAAAGGGGCGAGACCCAGTACTTC,CASSYSKRGETQYF
NA,TRBV7-9,TRBJ1-3,14,NA,TGTGCCGCCGGGGGAGAGCCTCTCGGAAACACCATATATTTT,CAAGGEPLGNTIYF
NA,TRBV6-5,TRBJ1-3,14,NA,TGTGCCAGCAGTCGGACAGTTGCTGGAAACACCATATATTTT,CASSRTVAGNTIYF
NA,TRBV19,TRBJ2-5,15,NA,TGTGCCAGTTCCCCCCGGAGGGGATACCAAGAGACCCAGTACTTC,CASSPRRGYQETQYF
once,TRBV2,TRBJ1-2,13,TRBD1,TGTGCCAGCAGCGCTGGACAGGTCTATGGCTACACCTTC,CASSAGQVYGYTF
NA,TRBV5-1,TRBJ1-1,14,NA,TGCGCCAGCAGCTTGGGAGGGTATAACACTGAAGCTTTCTTT,CASSLGGYNTEAFF
NA,TRBV7-2,TRBJ2-1,15,TRBD2,TGTGCCAGCAGCTTTACGTCGGGAGGAACGAATGAGCAGTTCTTC,CASSFTSGGTNEQFF
NA,TRBV10-3,TRBJ2-5,15,TRBD2,TGTGCCATCAGGCGGGGTAGTAGCGGGAAGGAGACCCAGTACTTC,CAIRRGSSGKETQYF
NA,TRBV28,TRBJ2-7,16,TRBD2,TGTGCCAGCAACTCGAGGGGCGGGGGGCGCTCCTACGAGCAGTACTTC,CASNSRGGGRSYEQYF
NA,TRBV5-4,TRBJ1-1,14,TRBD1,TGTGCCAGCAGCAAGAGGGACAGGGGTTTCGAAGCTTTCTTT,CASSKRDRGFEAFF
NA,TRBV28,TRBJ2-3,16,TRBD2,TGTGCCAGCAGTCTAGCGGGAGGGCTCCGGGGAGATACGCAGTATTTT,CASSLAGGLRGDTQYF
NA,TRBV28,TRBJ1-2,13,NA,TGTGCCAGCAGTCTCCCGTCCAGGGGCGGCTACACCTTC,CASSLPSRGGYTF
NA,TRBV27,TRBJ2-3,15,NA,TGTGCCAGCAGTGCCGCTAGCGCTCGAGGGGATACGCAGTATTTT,CASSAASARGDTQYF
NA,TRBV7-2,TRBJ1-1,9,NA,TGTGCCAGCAGCCCCGAGTTTTTCTTT,CASSPEFFF